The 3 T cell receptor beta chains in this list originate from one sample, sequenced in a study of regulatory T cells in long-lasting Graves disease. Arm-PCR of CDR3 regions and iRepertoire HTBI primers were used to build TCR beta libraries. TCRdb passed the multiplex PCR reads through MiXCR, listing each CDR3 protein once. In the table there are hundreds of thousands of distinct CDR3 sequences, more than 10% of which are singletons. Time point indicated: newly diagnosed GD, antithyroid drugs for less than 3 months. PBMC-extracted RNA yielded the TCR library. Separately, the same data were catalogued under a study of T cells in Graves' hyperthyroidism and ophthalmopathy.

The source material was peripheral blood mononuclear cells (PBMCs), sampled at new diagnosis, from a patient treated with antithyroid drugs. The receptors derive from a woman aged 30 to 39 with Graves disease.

DNA of the CDR3: TGCAGTGCTCCAGGGGCTGAAGCTTTCTTT. This translates into CSAPGAEAFF. The chain has TRBV20-1 and TRBJ1-1, with D possibly being TRBD1 (6 bases). Germline V CDR1 and CDR2: DFQATT, SNEGSKA (reference sequence). The V end lost 5 bases, the J end lost 6 bases, and 7 bases lay between the germline ends. The CDR3 consists of 10 residues.

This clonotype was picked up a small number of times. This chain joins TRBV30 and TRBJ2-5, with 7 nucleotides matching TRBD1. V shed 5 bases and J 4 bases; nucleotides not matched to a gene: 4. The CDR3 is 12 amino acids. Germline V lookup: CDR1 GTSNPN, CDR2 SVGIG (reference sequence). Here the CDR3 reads CAWHRGGETQYF. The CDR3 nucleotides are TGTGCCTGGCACAGGGGCGGAGAGACCCAGTACTTC.

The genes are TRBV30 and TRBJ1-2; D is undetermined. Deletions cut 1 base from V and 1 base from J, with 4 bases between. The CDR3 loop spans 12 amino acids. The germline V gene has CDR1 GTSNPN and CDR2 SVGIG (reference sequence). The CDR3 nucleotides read TGTGCCTGGAGTGCCGGTAACTATGGCTACACCTTC. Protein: CAWSAGNYGYTF.